Reported below is one TCR beta chain. Antigen unknown. The sample originates from a study of shared clonotypes between healthy human individuals. Genomic DNA of each subset was evenly split across several immunoSEQ plates. Unsorted PBMC DNA was sequenced on ten immunoSEQ deep assay plates. Clones were read by immunoSEQ multiplex PCR, and TCRdb kept only the in-frame ones, dropping some. This sample carries 450,000 to 500,000 clones, around four fifths of them seen once, and the ten largest clones take around 12%. The study's findings and limits: Sampling covered nothing but blood. Tissue TCR repertoires likely differ from those found in blood.

V was pared by 5 bases and J by 1 base, with 9 bases between. The CDR3 consists of 15 residues. In germline, CDR1 is SGHTA, CDR2 FQGNSA. Sequencing was carried out using PBMCs. J is TRBJ2-6 and V is TRBV7-2, with D perhaps matching TRBD2 (5 bases). This sequence was found in a woman in her thirties or forties in good health. Some clones in this sample may be carry-over from other donors' samples. The CDR3 sequence is CASSRAVSGANVLTF. CDR3 DNA: TGTGCCAGCAGCCGAGCGGTGTCTGGGGCCAACGTCCTGACTTTC.